This T cell receptor beta chain appears in the sequencing data of a study of OX40 agonist ivuxolimab in advanced cancers. As for the study in general: Dose-escalation patients had hepatocellular carcinoma, melanoma, renal cell or head and neck cancer. Age averaged around 59 years (range roughly 23 to 79), and around 78% were male.

CDR1 is SGDLS and CDR2 is YYNGEE in the germline V gene. The V and J ends lost 0 bases and 4 bases respectively, with 12 bases between them. This CDR3 contains 15 residues. Sequenced by immunoSEQ multiplex PCR; TCRdb stores in-frame clones only, minus some. The table shows 30,000 to 35,000 clones, with roughly 90% occurring only once. The receptor was derived from an adult with an advanced solid tumor such as melanoma, head and neck, liver or kidney cancer. This material consisted of CD4+ or CD8+ T cells sorted from blood, taken in a trial of the OX40 agonist ivuxolimab. The chain employs TRBV9 and TRBJ2-3; possible D gene TRBD2, 5 bases. For the CDR3, the DNA is TGTGCCAGCAGCGTAGACGGGGTTGGCGCAGATACGCAGTATTTT. This gives the protein CASSVDGVGADTQYF.